This paragraph reports one T cell receptor (beta chain). This sample is drawn from a study of Ad26.COV2.S vaccination and SARS-CoV-2 variants. CDR3 size: 15 residues. Germline CDR1 reads LNHDA; CDR2 reads SQIVND (reference sequence). V was cut by 9 bases and J by 0 bases, with 12 bases left in between. The treatment here: roughly 19 received Ad26.COV2.S at low or high dose, single or two shots; five or six received placebo; per-sample allocation not given. Sampling occurred on day 63 after the first vaccine or placebo injection. Adults aged 18-55 years in Boston included the donor. Data came from immunoSEQ multiplex PCR; TCRdb stores just in-frame clones and leaves some out. The sample lists about 350,000 clones; roughly 81% were seen once.

The TCR comes from a person between 18 and 60 years old who received the Ad26.COV2.S COVID-19 vaccine or a placebo. This specimen consisted of peripheral blood, obtained in a trial of Ad26.COV2.S vaccine versus placebo. The chain recombines TRBV19 with TRBJ2-6, with D possibly being TRBD2 (6 bases). CDR3 nucleotide sequence: TGTGCCAGCGGGAGCCAGCACTCTGGGGCCAACGTCCTGACTTTC. This translates into CASGSQHSGANVLTF.